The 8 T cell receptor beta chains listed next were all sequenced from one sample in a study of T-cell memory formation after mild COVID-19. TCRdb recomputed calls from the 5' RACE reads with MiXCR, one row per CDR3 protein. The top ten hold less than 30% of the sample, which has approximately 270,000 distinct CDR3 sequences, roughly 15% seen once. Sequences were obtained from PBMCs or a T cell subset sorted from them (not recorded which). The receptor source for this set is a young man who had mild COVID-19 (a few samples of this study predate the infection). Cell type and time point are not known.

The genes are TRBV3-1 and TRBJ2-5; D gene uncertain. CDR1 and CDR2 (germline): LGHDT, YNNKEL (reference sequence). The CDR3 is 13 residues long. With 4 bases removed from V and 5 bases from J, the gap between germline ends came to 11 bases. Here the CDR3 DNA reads TGTGCCAGCAGCCGAGCGTATGGTGAGACCCAGTACTTC. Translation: CASSRAYGETQYF.

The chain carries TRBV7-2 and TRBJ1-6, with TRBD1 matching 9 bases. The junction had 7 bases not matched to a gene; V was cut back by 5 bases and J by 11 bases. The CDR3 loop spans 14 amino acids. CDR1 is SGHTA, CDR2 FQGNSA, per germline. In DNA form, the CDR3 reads TGTGCCAGCAGCCTCCGGGACAGGGCTACACCCCTCCACTTT. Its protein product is CASSLRDRATPLHF.

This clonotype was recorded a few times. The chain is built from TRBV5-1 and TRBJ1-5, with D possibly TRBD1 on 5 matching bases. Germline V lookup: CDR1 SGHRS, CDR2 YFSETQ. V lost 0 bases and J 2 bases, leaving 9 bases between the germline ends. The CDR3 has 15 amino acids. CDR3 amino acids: CASSLVGDGNQPQHF. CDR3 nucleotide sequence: TGCGCCAGCAGCTTGGTCGGGGACGGCAATCAGCCCCAGCATTTT.

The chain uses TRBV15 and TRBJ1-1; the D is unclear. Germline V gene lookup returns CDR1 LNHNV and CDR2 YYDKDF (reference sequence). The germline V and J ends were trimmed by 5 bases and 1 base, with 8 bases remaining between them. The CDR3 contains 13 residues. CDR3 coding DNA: TGTGCCACCAGCCTTGGGGAGAACACTGAAGCTTTCTTT. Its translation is CATSLGENTEAFF.

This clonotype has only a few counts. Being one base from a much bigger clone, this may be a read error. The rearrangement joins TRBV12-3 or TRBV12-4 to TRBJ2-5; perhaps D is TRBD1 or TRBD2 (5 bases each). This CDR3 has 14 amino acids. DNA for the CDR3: TGTGCCAGCGCTAAGAGGGGCAACCAAGAGACCCTGTACTTC. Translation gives CASAKRGNQETLYF.

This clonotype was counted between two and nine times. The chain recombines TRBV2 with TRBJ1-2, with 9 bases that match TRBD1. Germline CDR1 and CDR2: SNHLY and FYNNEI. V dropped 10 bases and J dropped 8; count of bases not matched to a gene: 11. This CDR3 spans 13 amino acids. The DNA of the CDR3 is TGTGCCAACCACTTTTGGACAGGGGACGGCTACACCTTC. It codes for CANHFWTGDGYTF.

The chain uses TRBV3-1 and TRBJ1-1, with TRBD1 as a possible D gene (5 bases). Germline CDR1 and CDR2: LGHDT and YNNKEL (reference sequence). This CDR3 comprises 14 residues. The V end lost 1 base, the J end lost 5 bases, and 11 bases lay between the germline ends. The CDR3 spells CASSQVGEYTEAFF. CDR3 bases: TGTGCCAGCAGCCAAGTGGGGGAGTATACTGAAGCTTTCTTT.

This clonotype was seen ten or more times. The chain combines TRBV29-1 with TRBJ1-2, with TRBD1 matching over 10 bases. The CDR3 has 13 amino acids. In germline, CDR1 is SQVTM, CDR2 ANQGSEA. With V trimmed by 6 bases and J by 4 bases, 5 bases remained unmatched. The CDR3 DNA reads TGCAGCGTAGCCTGGACAGGGGGCTATGGCTACACCTTC. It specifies CSVAWTGGYGYTF.